The 13 T cell receptor beta chains below come from one sample, sequenced in a study of T cell repertoires in cytomegalovirus infection. TCRdb recomputed calls from the reads with MiXCR, one row per CDR3 protein. The sample holds fewer than 700,000 distinct CDR3 sequences; 20% to 25% are singletons and the top ten take around 8%. Sequencing was done on a sample of CD8+ T cells from PBMCs. Receptor source: a human donor in good health (CMV status not recorded). Some clones in this sample may be carry-over from other donors' samples.

In DNA form, the CDR3 reads TGTGCCAGCAGTCCAAGACTAGCGGGGGGCACCGGGGAGCTGTTTTTT. Translated: CASSPRLAGGTGELFF. The rearrangement joins TRBV2 to TRBJ2-2; 13 nucleotides align to TRBD2. The CDR3 contains 16 residues. Germline trimming cut 5 bases from V and 4 bases from J; bases unmatched to any gene: 4. Germline lookup yields CDR1 SNHLY and CDR2 FYNNEI.

A remark on this clonotype: A much larger clone is a single base away; this may be a read error. Because it lacks the conserved phenylalanine or tryptophan at the end, this CDR3 is likely a read error. The V gene is TRBV6-6, the J gene TRBJ2-2, with a weak D call TRBD1 (5 bases). This CDR3 is built from 16 residues. Looked up from germline, CDR1 is MNHNY and CDR2 is SVGAGI (reference sequence). The V and J ends lost 4 bases and 1 base respectively, with 13 bases between them. CDR3 in amino acids: CASSSAPQENTGELFS. The CDR3 region has the DNA TGTGCCAGCAGTTCAGCCCCACAGGAGAACACCGGGGAGCTGTTTTCT.

There are many counts of this clonotype. CDR3 amino acids: CASSPPGVAGLETQYF. For the CDR3, the DNA is TGTGCCAGCAGCCCACCGGGAGTAGCGGGGTTAGAGACCCAGTACTTC. V and J are TRBV7-6 and TRBJ2-5; 8 bases line up with TRBD2. CDR3 length: 16 amino acids. Trimming took 5 bases from V and 4 from J; bases not matched to a gene: 12. CDR1 and CDR2 (germline): SGHVS, FNYEAQ. The full variable domain, completed using reference TRBV7-6 and TRBJ2-5, is GAGVSQSPRYKVTKRGQDVALRCDPISGHVSLYWYRQALGQGPEFLTYFNYEAQQDKSGLPNDRFSAERPEGSISTLTIQRTEQRDSAMYRCASSPPGVAGLETQYFGPGTRLLVL.

The chain is built from TRBV6-2 or TRBV6-3 and TRBJ2-7; 10 bases are a match to TRBD2. The CDR3 has 14 amino acids. With V trimmed by 3 bases and J by 3 bases, 2 bases remained unmatched. The germline gives CDR1 MNHEY, CDR2 SVGEGT. The CDR3 region is CASSYVAGGYEQYV. The CDR3 DNA reads as TGTGCCAGCAGTTATGTAGCGGGGGGCTACGAGCAGTACGTC.

This clonotype was recorded many times. The CDR3 bases are TGTGCCAGCAGCTACAGTGGGGGGAGTGAAAAACTGTTTTTT. Its protein product is CASSYSGGSEKLFF. The genes are TRBV6-6 and TRBJ1-4; weak D call: TRBD1 (5 bases). The V gene's germline CDR1 is MNHNY and CDR2 SVGAGI (reference sequence). The CDR3 length is 14 residues. V gave up 6 bases and J gave up 7 bases, with 15 bases separating them.

Remarks on this clonotype: One junction end disagrees with the germline gene, perhaps due to a read error. This chain links TRBV29-1 with TRBJ2-3; D gene unclear. This CDR3 region has 14 residues. Germline V gene data show CDR1 as SQVTM and CDR2 as ANQGSEA. DNA of the CDR3: TGCGGCGTTGAAGTAAGTGACGGCACAGATACGCAGTATTTT. Translated: CGVEVSDGTDTQYF.

This clonotype was seen only a few times. This rearrangement joins TRBV7-9 to TRBJ2-5; 8 bases line up with TRBD1. Germline V gene data show CDR1 as SEHNR and CDR2 as FQNEAQ (reference sequence). The CDR3 has 16 amino acids. The junction had 13 bases not matched to a gene; V was cut back by 5 bases and J by 5 bases. CDR3 DNA sequence: TGTGCCAGCAGCCTACCTGGACAGGGTCCGCGGGAGACCCAGTACTTC. This sequence encodes CASSLPGQGPRETQYF.

On this clonotype: A much larger clonotype is one base distant, so this may be a read error. This chain joins TRBV7-6 and TRBJ2-1; TRBD2 matches at 11 bases. CDR1 SGHVS and CDR2 FNYEAQ come from the germline V gene. Germline trimming cut 4 bases from V and 9 bases from J; bases unmatched to any gene: 11. The CDR3 length is 16 residues. In nucleotides, the CDR3 is TGTGCCAGCAGCTCCCCCCTGGAACTAGCGGGGGCTGAGCAGTTCTTC. This encodes CASSSPLELAGAEQFF. The variable domain in full, completed from reference TRBV7-6 and TRBJ2-1, reads GAGVSQSPRYKVTKRGQDVALRCDPISGHVSLYWYRQALGQGPEFLTYFNYEAQQDKSGLPNDRFSAERPEGSISTLTIQRTEQRDSAMYRCASSSPLELAGAEQFFGPGTRLTVL.

The gene calls are TRBV28 and TRBJ1-2; D is uncertain. The V gene lost 5 bases and the J gene lost 6 bases, with 16 bases spanning the gap. Germline V lookup: CDR1 MDHEN, CDR2 SYDVKM. This CDR3 is 14 amino acids long. The CDR3 coding sequence is TGTGCCAGCAGTGTTTTTTCCCCGAAGGATGGCTACACCTTC. It translates to CASSVFSPKDGYTF.

Here the CDR3 DNA reads TGTGCCAGCAGTTTTTCATCCCCCCGATTCGGCCCCCCACATGAGACCCAGTACTTC. This encodes CASSFSSPRFGPPHETQYF. The chain is built from TRBV12-3 or TRBV12-4 and TRBJ2-5, with D unresolved. The V end lost 3 bases, the J end lost 5 bases, and 28 bases lay between the germline ends. This CDR3 comprises 19 residues.

This clonotype was seen more than once but under ten times. This chain joins TRBV5-5 and TRBJ2-7; 7 positions match TRBD1. The CDR3 contains 16 residues. V was pared by 4 bases and J by 1 base, with 11 bases of the junction left unmatched. From germline, CDR1 is SGHKS and CDR2 YYEKEE (reference sequence). The CDR3 coding sequence is TGTGCCAGCAGCCCCTTCGATACAGGGGCGTCCTACGAGCAGTACGTC. It yields the protein CASSPFDTGASYEQYV.

This clonotype was counted between two and nine times. V gene TRBV6-6 combines with J gene TRBJ2-3; D is ambiguous. Looked up from germline, CDR1 is MNHNY and CDR2 is SVGAGI (reference sequence). The CDR3 totals 15 residues. V lost 8 bases, J lost 3 bases, and 18 bases lay in between. The CDR3 is CASQDLDRQTDTQYF. The CDR3 DNA reads as TGTGCCAGCCAAGACTTGGACCGACAAACAGATACGCAGTATTTT.

This clonotype was observed a few times. The CDR3 DNA is TGCAGTGCTAGAGACAGGACTGTCTACGAGCAGTACGTC. This translates into CSARDRTVYEQYV. The chain carries TRBV20-1 and TRBJ2-7, with D maybe TRBD2 (5 bases). Germline CDR1 DFQATT, CDR2 SNEGSKA (reference sequence). The CDR3 is 13 residues long. The V and J ends lost 0 bases and 3 bases respectively, with 9 bases between them.